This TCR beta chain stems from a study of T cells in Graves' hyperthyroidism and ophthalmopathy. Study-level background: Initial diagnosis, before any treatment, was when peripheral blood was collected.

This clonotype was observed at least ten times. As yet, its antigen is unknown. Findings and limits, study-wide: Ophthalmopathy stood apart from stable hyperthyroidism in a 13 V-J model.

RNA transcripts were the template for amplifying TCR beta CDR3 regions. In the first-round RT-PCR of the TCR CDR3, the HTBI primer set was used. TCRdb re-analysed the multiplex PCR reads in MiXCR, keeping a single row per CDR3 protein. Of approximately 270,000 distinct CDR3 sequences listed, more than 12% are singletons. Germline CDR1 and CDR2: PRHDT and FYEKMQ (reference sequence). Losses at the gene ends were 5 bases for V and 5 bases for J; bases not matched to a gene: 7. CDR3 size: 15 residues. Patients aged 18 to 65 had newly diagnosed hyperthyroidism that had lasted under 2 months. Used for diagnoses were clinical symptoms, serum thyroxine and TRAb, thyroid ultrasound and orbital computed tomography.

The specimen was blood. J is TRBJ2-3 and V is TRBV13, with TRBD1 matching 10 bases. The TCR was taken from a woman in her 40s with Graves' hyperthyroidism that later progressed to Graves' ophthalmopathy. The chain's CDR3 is CASSMTGGVKDTQYF. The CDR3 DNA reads TGTGCCAGCAGCATGACAGGGGGCGTAAAAGATACGCAGTATTTT.